These 32 T cell receptor beta chains were all obtained from the same sample, sequenced in a study of technical replicates of blood from several donors. The data were produced by immunoSEQ multiplex PCR, yet TCRdb's version contains in-frame clones alone and is incomplete. The data contain more than 65,000 clones, approximately 96% of them seen just once; the ten biggest clones take up approximately 0.18%. The specimen was T cells isolated from PBMCs. The source of these receptors is a human donor in good health.

The chain joins TRBV9 to TRBJ2-1; D not certain. Deletions cut 2 bases from V and 9 bases from J, with 15 bases between. CDR3 length: 14 amino acids. From germline, CDR1 is SGDLS and CDR2 YYNGEE. The CDR3 nucleotides read TGTGCCAGCAGCGTCCAATCTAGTCGAGGTGAGCAGTTCTTC. It specifies CASSVQSSRGEQFF.

This clone appeared once. The chain employs TRBV2 and TRBJ1-2; D unresolved. Germline V gives CDR1 SNHLY, CDR2 FYNNEI. Trimming pared 7 bases from V and 2 bases from J, leaving 23 bases between. The CDR3 loop spans 17 amino acids. CDR3 in amino acids: CASTLSRSGRANYGYTF. In nucleotides, the CDR3 is TGTGCCAGCACGCTTTCGAGAAGCGGACGGGCGAACTATGGCTACACCTTC.

The chain carries TRBV4-1 and TRBJ1-2, with 9 nucleotides matching TRBD1. Germline values: CDR1 MGHRA, CDR2 YSYEKL. Losses at the gene ends were 0 bases for V and 2 bases for J; bases not matched to a gene: 7. The CDR3 has 17 amino acids. CDR3 sequence: CASSQDIGTGQNYGYTF. DNA of the CDR3: TGCGCCAGCAGCCAAGATATTGGGACAGGGCAGAACTATGGCTACACCTTC.

The CDR3 region has the DNA TGTGCCAGCAGCTTAGCGGGAAGGACAGGGAGCGAGCAGTACTTC. Translated, it gives CASSLAGRTGSEQYF. This chain links TRBV7-9 with TRBJ2-7; 8 bases align to TRBD1. The CDR3 loop spans 15 amino acids. Germline values: CDR1 SEHNR, CDR2 FQNEAQ (reference sequence). V dropped 0 bases and J dropped 6; count of bases not matched to a gene: 7.

This rearrangement joins TRBV5-1 to TRBJ1-4; a weak D match, TRBD1 (5 bases). The CDR3 runs to 14 residues. The V end lost 7 bases, the J end lost 4 bases, and 14 bases lay between the germline ends. CDR1 and CDR2 (germline): SGHRS, YFSETQ. The CDR3 DNA reads as TGCGCCAGCGCGTATACAGGCCATAATGAAAAACTGTTTTTT. This encodes CASAYTGHNEKLFF. Drawing the rest from reference TRBV5-1 and TRBJ1-4, the complete variable domain is KAGVTQTPRYLIKTRGQQVTLSCSPISGHRSVSWYQQTPGQGLQFLFEYFSETQRNKGNFPGRFSGRQFSNSRSEMNVSTLELGDSALYLCASAYTGHNEKLFFGSGTQLSVL.

The J gene is TRBJ2-2, the V gene TRBV2; 9 bases match TRBD1. CDR1 is SNHLY, CDR2 FYNNEI, per germline. CDR3 size: 17 residues. J gave up 7 bases and V 7 bases, and 16 bases lay outside the gene matches. Here the CDR3 reads CASKGKNRDREDGELFF. In nucleotides, the CDR3 is TGTGCCAGCAAGGGAAAAAACCGGGACAGGGAGGACGGGGAGCTGTTTTTT.

Points on this clone: One junction end disagrees with the germline gene, perhaps due to a read error. The chain joins TRBV4-1 to TRBJ2-5; TRBD2 aligns across 9 bases. Germline assignment: CDR1 MGHRA and CDR2 YSYEKL. The CDR3 runs 15 residues. Here the CDR3 reads CASSEEPGLAETQYF. Written as DNA, the CDR3 is TGCGCCAGCAGCGAAGAACCGGGACTAGCAGAGACCCAGTACTTC.

This chain links TRBV2 with TRBJ2-1; 8 bases line up with TRBD2. Germline V gene data show CDR1 as SNHLY and CDR2 as FYNNEI. The CDR3 has 14 residues. The CDR3 is CAADGTRSRNEQFF. The CDR3 DNA reads as TGTGCAGCCGACGGGACTAGGAGTCGCAATGAGCAGTTCTTC.

V is TRBV9 and J is TRBJ2-4; 8 nucleotides match TRBD1. This CDR3 has 16 amino acids. V trimming: 4 bases; J trimming: 3 bases; junction bases outside the gene matches: 9. Germline CDR1 is SGDLS and CDR2 is YYNGEE. CDR3: CASSIGQGAGKNIQYF. CDR3 nucleotide sequence: TGTGCCAGCAGCATAGGACAGGGCGCGGGCAAAAACATTCAGTACTTC.

The chain joins TRBV9 to TRBJ2-1; 9 bases match TRBD2. Germline V gene data show CDR1 as SGDLS and CDR2 as YYNGEE. V dropped 0 bases and J dropped 2; count of bases not matched to a gene: 9. The CDR3 is made up of 18 amino acids. The DNA of the CDR3 is TGTGCCAGCAGCGTAGCCTCCGGCGGACTAGCGACCTACAATGAGCAGTTCTTC. Translated: CASSVASGGLATYNEQFF.

The chain combines TRBV7-2 with TRBJ2-2; no clear D. The V and J ends lost 1 base and 4 bases respectively, with 7 bases between them. Germline CDR1 reads SGHTA; CDR2 reads FQGNSA. The CDR3 spans 14 residues. For the CDR3, the DNA is TGTGCCAGCAGCTTAGAGAGGTTCACCGGGGAGCTGTTTTTT. Protein product: CASSLERFTGELFF.

The chain has TRBV6-4 and TRBJ2-3; D might be TRBD2 (6 bases). This CDR3 comprises 14 residues. V was pared by 5 bases and J by 0 bases, with 9 bases between. Germline CDR1 reads MRHNA; CDR2 reads SNTAGT. CDR3 DNA sequence: TGTGCCAGCAGTAGCGGGTCTAGCACAGATACGCAGTATTTT. Translating gives CASSSGSSTDTQYF.

This clone was seen once. The chain combines TRBV5-5 with TRBJ2-7, with D possibly TRBD1 on 6 matching bases. V shed 1 base and J shed 6 bases, with 11 bases lying between them. CDR3 length: 13 amino acids. Germline V gene data show CDR1 as SGHKS and CDR2 as YYEKEE (reference sequence). In DNA form, the CDR3 reads TGTGCCAGCAGCTTGCTAACAGGGTCCGAGCAGTACTTC. Its protein is CASSLLTGSEQYF.

The J gene is TRBJ2-3, the V gene TRBV9; 8 bases line up with TRBD2. From germline, CDR1 is SGDLS and CDR2 YYNGEE. Trimming at V came to 4 bases and at J to 4 bases, leaving 5 bases not matched to a gene. The CDR3 spans 14 residues. The CDR3 coding sequence is TGTGCCAGCAGCCGAGCGGGAGCGGCAGATACGCAGTATTTT. Amino acids: CASSRAGAADTQYF.

This chain uses TRBV2 with TRBJ2-7; D is possibly TRBD1 (6 bases). This CDR3 is built from 15 residues. The V end was cut by 7 bases, the J end by 3 bases, with 19 bases between. Germline V gene data show CDR1 as SNHLY and CDR2 as FYNNEI. CDR3 bases: TGTGCCAGCACTATGACAGGTTCTGGTGTCTACGAGCAGTACTTC. Protein sequence: CASTMTGSGVYEQYF.

V is TRBV6-1 and J is TRBJ2-7; D gene unclear. Germline assignment: CDR1 MNHNS and CDR2 SASEGT. This CDR3 is built from 15 residues. The V and J ends lost 4 bases and 2 bases respectively, with 15 bases between them. In DNA, the CDR3 is TGTGCCAGCAGTGGAGGATCTATCATTACCTACGAGCAGTACTTC. Translating it yields CASSGGSIITYEQYF.

The rearrangement uses TRBV11-2 and TRBJ2-2; the D gene is possibly TRBD1 (6 bases). CDR1 and CDR2 (germline): SGHAT, FQNNGV. V was pared by 4 bases and J by 0 bases, with 15 bases between. The CDR3 totals 17 residues. CDR3 bases: TGTGCCAGCAGCTACTTAGTGGGGGCTACGAACACCGGGGAGCTGTTTTTT. This codes for CASSYLVGATNTGELFF.

This chain links TRBV12-5 with TRBJ2-7; 7 bases are shared with TRBD2. This CDR3 contains 15 residues. Per the germline V gene, CDR1 is LGHNT and CDR2 is FRNRAP. V trimming: 0 bases; J trimming: 4 bases; junction bases outside the gene matches: 6. The CDR3 here is CASGLVPGGAYEQYF. CDR3 nucleotides: TGTGCTAGTGGTTTGGTTCCGGGGGGTGCGTACGAGCAGTACTTC.

This clone showed up just once. V is TRBV9 and J is TRBJ2-7; 8 positions agree with TRBD1. This CDR3 has 13 amino acids. Germline V gene lookup returns CDR1 SGDLS and CDR2 YYNGEE. Trimming cost V 2 bases and J 5 bases; bases outside gene matches: 3. The CDR3 loop reads CASSVGQGNEQYF. The CDR3 DNA sequence: TGTGCCAGCAGCGTCGGACAGGGAAACGAGCAGTACTTC.

The chain is built from TRBV19 and TRBJ2-7; 9 bases map to TRBD2. CDR3 length: 14 residues. Germline CDR1 reads LNHDA; CDR2 reads SQIVND (reference sequence). Trimming removed 4 bases from V and 2 bases from J; junction bases left unmatched: 3. CDR3 bases: TGTGCCAGTAGTACTAGCGGGGTTCCCTACGAGCAGTACTTC. Amino acid sequence: CASSTSGVPYEQYF.

This chain uses TRBV19 with TRBJ1-1; 7 bases are a match to TRBD1. The CDR3 sequence is 17 residues long. Germline loops: CDR1 LNHDA, CDR2 SQIVND (reference sequence). After removal of 5 bases from V and 2 bases from J, the junction contained 14 bases not matched to a gene. CDR3 in DNA: TGTGCCAGTAGTGCCCCCAGGGACAGACAAGTTAACACTGAAGCTTTCTTT. This sequence encodes CASSAPRDRQVNTEAFF.

This chain connects TRBV29-1 to TRBJ2-5; TRBD2 matches 7 bases. This CDR3 has 12 residues. Germline assignment: CDR1 SQVTM and CDR2 ANQGSEA. J gave up 1 base and V 6 bases, and 2 bases lay outside the gene matches. The CDR3: CSVRLAQETQYF. CDR3 nucleotide sequence: TGCAGCGTCCGACTAGCCCAAGAGACCCAGTACTTC.

This chain uses TRBV11-2 with TRBJ2-1; 14 positions agree with TRBD2. J gave up 12 bases and V 3 bases, and 4 bases lay outside the gene matches. Per the germline V gene, CDR1 is SGHAT and CDR2 is FQNNGV. The CDR3 is 14 amino acids. CDR3 amino acids: CASSLTSGRAGQFF. The CDR3 region has the DNA TGTGCCAGCAGCTTGACTAGCGGGAGGGCCGGGCAGTTCTTC.

The chain has TRBV2 and TRBJ1-1; D gene unclear. The CDR3 contains 14 residues. CDR1 SNHLY and CDR2 FYNNEI come from the germline V gene. Trimming took off 4 bases at V and 3 bases at J, with 12 bases between the two ends. The chain's CDR3 is CASSVLDLDTEAFF. DNA for the CDR3: TGTGCCAGCAGTGTATTGGACTTAGACACTGAAGCTTTCTTT. The complete variable domain, with remaining parts taken from reference TRBV2 and TRBJ1-1, reads EPEVTQTPSHQVTQMGQEVILRCVPISNHLYFYWYRQILGQKVEFLVSFYNNEISEKSEIFDDQFSVERPDGSNFTLKIRSTKLEDSAMYFCASSVLDLDTEAFFGQGTRLTVV.

The gene calls are TRBV7-9 and TRBJ1-2, with D perhaps TRBD1 (5 bases). Germline CDR1 reads SEHNR; CDR2 reads FQNEAQ (reference sequence). CDR3 size: 13 residues. Trimming pared 5 bases from V and 4 bases from J, leaving 11 bases between. Written as DNA, the CDR3 is TGTGCCAGCAGCGGCGGGGCGTCCTATGGCTACACCTTC. It translates to CASSGGASYGYTF. Using reference TRBV7-9 and TRBJ1-2 for the parts outside the CDR3, the full variable domain is DTGVSQNPRHKITKRGQNVTFRCDPISEHNRLYWYRQTLGQGPEFLTYFQNEAQLEKSRLLSDRFSAERPKGSFSTLEIQRTEQGDSAMYLCASSGGASYGYTFGSGTRLTVV.

The chain employs TRBV20-1 and TRBJ1-1; D is unclear. CDR1 is DFQATT, CDR2 SNEGSKA, per germline (reference sequence). The CDR3 is made up of 11 amino acids. The CDR3 DNA is TGCGCGGACTCCCAGAACACTGAAGCTTTCTTT. Encoded protein: CADSQNTEAFF.

This chain uses TRBV27 with TRBJ2-1; TRBD1 agrees at 10 bases. The CDR3 has 16 amino acids. The V gene's germline CDR1 is MNHEY and CDR2 SMNVEV (reference sequence). Trimming removed 3 bases from V and 6 bases from J; junction bases left unmatched: 8. CDR3 loop: CASSFEGQGWGNEQFF. The CDR3 region has the DNA TGTGCCAGCAGTTTCGAGGGACAGGGGTGGGGCAATGAGCAGTTCTTC.

The chain recombines TRBV4-1 with TRBJ2-2; 9 bases are shared with TRBD1. J was trimmed by 4 bases and V by 6 bases; bases with no gene match: 6. Germline V lookup: CDR1 MGHRA, CDR2 YSYEKL. The CDR3 loop spans 15 amino acids. The CDR3 region has the DNA TGCGCCAGCAGACGAACAGGGGGCAGCACCGGGGAGCTGTTTTTT. Translating gives CASRRTGGSTGELFF.

This rearrangement joins TRBV2 to TRBJ2-3; 7 bases align to TRBD2. The length of the CDR3 is 17 residues. The germline V gene has CDR1 SNHLY and CDR2 FYNNEI. J was trimmed by 3 bases and V by 8 bases; bases with no gene match: 17. CDR3 in amino acids: CASALGHLRAGTDTQYF. The DNA for the CDR3 is TGTGCCAGCGCTCTAGGACACTTGCGAGCGGGGACAGATACGCAGTATTTT.

The chain employs TRBV7-6 and TRBJ2-1; 9 positions agree with TRBD1. In germline, CDR1 is SGHVS, CDR2 FNYEAQ. V gave up 2 bases and J gave up 4 bases; unmatched junction bases: 6. The CDR3 sequence is 16 residues long. The CDR3 DNA is TGTGCCAGCAGCTTACCCGCGGGACAGGGATACAATGAGCAGTTCTTC. Its protein product is CASSLPAGQGYNEQFF. The full variable domain, completed using reference TRBV7-6 and TRBJ2-1, is GAGVSQSPRYKVTKRGQDVALRCDPISGHVSLYWYRQALGQGPEFLTYFNYEAQQDKSGLPNDRFSAERPEGSISTLTIQRTEQRDSAMYRCASSLPAGQGYNEQFFGPGTRLTVL.

This chain connects TRBV27 to TRBJ2-7; TRBD1 aligns across 7 bases. With 0 bases clipped from V and 2 bases from J, the junction kept 7 bases outside the gene matches. Germline loops: CDR1 MNHEY, CDR2 SMNVEV (reference sequence). This CDR3 region has 16 residues. The CDR3 protein is CASSLSTGTATYEQYF. As DNA, the CDR3 is TGTGCCAGCAGTTTATCGACCGGGACAGCTACCTACGAGCAGTACTTC.

The chain carries TRBV7-9 and TRBJ2-7, with 8 bases lining up with TRBD1. The V segment lost 5 bases and the J segment 5 bases; nucleotides outside the gene matches: 5. The CDR3 covers 13 residues. Germline values: CDR1 SEHNR, CDR2 FQNEAQ (reference sequence). DNA for the CDR3: TGTGCCAGCAGCCCATTGACAGGGGACGAGCAGTACTTC. Translated: CASSPLTGDEQYF.